This T cell receptor (beta chain) was observed in a study of cytomegalovirus exposure and HLA in healthy donors. There are 16 residues in the CDR3. Per germline, CDR1 SEHNR and CDR2 FQNEAQ (reference sequence). V was pared by 3 bases and J by 5 bases, with 11 bases of the junction left unmatched. A note on this clone: Other DNA sequences within the sample encode an identical CDR3.

13 Jbeta primers and 60 Vbeta primers were used for the PCR. Sequencing used immunoSEQ multiplex PCR; TCRdb keeps in-frame clones, though not all of them. This sample's table reports 150,000 or so clones. This clonotype originated in a woman between 45 and 65 years old in good health and CMV-seronegative. V usage is TRBV7-9 and J usage is TRBJ1-2; 8 bases align to TRBD1. The sequenced sample consisted of PBMCs. The CDR3 sequence is CASSLGRGQGAYGYTF. Written as DNA, the CDR3 is TGTGCCAGCAGCTTGGGTCGCGGACAGGGTGCATATGGCTACACCTTC.